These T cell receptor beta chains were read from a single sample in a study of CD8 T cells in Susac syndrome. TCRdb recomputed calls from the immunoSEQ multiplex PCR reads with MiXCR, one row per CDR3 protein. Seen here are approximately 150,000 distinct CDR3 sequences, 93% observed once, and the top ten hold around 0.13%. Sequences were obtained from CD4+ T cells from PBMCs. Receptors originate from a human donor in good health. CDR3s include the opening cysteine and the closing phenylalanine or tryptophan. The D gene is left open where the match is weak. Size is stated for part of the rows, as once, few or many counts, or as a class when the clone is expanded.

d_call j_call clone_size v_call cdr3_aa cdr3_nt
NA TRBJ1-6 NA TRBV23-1 CASSQYGVGSNSPLHF TGCGCCAGCAGTCAATACGGGGTAGGGTCCAATTCACCCCTCCACTTT
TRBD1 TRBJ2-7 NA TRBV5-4 CASSLGDRAYEQYF TGTGCCAGCAGCTTGGGAGACAGGGCCTACGAGCAGTACTTC
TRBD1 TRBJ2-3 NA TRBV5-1 CASSIGQASPTDTQYF TGCGCCAGCAGCATAGGACAGGCGTCACCCACAGATACGCAGTATTTT
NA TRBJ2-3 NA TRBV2 CASRELENTQYF TGTGCCAGCAGGGAACTAGAGAATACGCAGTATTTT
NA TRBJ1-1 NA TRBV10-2 CASSAVTGFTEAFF TGCGCCAGCAGTGCCGTTACAGGGTTCACTGAAGCTTTCTTT
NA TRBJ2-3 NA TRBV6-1 CASSPRPLLLSTDTQYF TGTGCCAGCAGTCCACGGCCCTTATTACTTAGCACAGATACGCAGTATTTT
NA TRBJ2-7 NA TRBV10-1 CASSESGSIYEQYF TGCGCCAGCAGTGAGTCGGGAAGCATCTACGAGCAGTACTTC
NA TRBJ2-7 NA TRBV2 CASRPQVISSYEQYF TGTGCCAGCAGGCCCCAGGTGATCAGCTCCTACGAGCAGTACTTC
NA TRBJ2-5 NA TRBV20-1 CSAMRVETQYF TGCAGTGCTATGCGGGTAGAGACCCAGTACTTC
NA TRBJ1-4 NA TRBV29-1 CSVGGNDEKLFF TGCAGCGTTGGGGGAAATGATGAAAAACTGTTTTTT
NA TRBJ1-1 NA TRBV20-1 CSARRAADAFF TGCAGTGCTAGGAGAGCTGCGGACGCTTTCTTT
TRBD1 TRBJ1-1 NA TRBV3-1 CASSQDLWDRLNTEAFF TGTGCCAGCAGCCAAGATCTGTGGGACAGGCTGAACACTGAAGCTTTCTTT
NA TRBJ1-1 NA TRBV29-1 CSVEGGLVNTEAFF TGCAGCGTTGAGGGGGGTTTGGTGAACACTGAAGCTTTCTTT
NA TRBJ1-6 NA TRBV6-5 CASSYDGSDNSPLHF TGTGCCAGCAGTTACGACGGTTCCGATAATTCACCCCTCCACTTT
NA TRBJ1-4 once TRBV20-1 CSAGEFNEKLFF TGCAGCGCCGGGGAGTTTAATGAAAAACTGTTTTTT
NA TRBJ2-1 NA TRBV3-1 CASSQGVAREQFF TGTGCCAGCAGCCAAGGAGTTGCACGTGAGCAGTTCTTC
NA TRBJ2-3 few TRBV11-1 CASSFGQTDTQYF TGTGCCAGCAGCTTTGGACAGACAGATACGCAGTATTTT
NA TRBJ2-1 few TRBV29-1 CSVEDKGSYNEQFF TGCAGCGTTGAAGATAAGGGCAGCTACAATGAGCAGTTCTTC
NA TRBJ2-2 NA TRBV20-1 CSAPVGQSTGELFF TGCAGTGCTCCCGTTGGACAGAGCACCGGGGAGCTGTTTTTT
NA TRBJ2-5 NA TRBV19 CASSVARALEETQYF TGTGCCAGTAGTGTCGCGCGGGCCCTTGAAGAGACCCAGTACTTC
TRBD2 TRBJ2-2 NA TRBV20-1 CSARDRASGENTGELFF TGCAGTGCTAGAGATCGGGCTAGCGGGGAGAACACCGGGGAGCTGTTTTTT
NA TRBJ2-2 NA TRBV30 CAWTPPYGEGELFF TGTGCCTGGACTCCCCCATACGGGGAGGGGGAGCTGTTTTTT
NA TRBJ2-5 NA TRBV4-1 CASSQLSGTQTQYF TGCGCCAGCAGCCAATTGTCAGGGACGCAGACCCAGTACTTC
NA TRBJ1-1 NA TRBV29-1 CSAYRTPEVRAFF TGCAGCGCCTACCGAACCCCTGAGGTTCGGGCTTTCTTT
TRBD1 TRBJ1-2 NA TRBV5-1 CASSPQGEGNGGYTF TGCGCCAGCAGCCCCCAGGGGGAGGGTAACGGTGGCTACACCTTC
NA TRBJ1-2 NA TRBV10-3 CAISDPSYGYTF TGTGCCATCAGTGATCCGAGCTATGGCTACACCTTC
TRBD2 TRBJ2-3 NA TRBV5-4 CASSQTGLAGDTQYF TGTGCCAGCAGTCAGACAGGACTAGCGGGGGATACGCAGTATTTT
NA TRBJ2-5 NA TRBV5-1 CASSWGLRDYQETQYF TGCGCCAGCAGCTGGGGCCTCCGGGACTACCAAGAGACCCAGTACTTC
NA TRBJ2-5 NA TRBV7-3 CASSLNGRGETQYF TGTGCCAGCAGCTTAAACGGTAGAGGAGAGACCCAGTACTTC
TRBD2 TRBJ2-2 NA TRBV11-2 CASRPSGTELFF TGTGCCAGCAGACCCAGCGGGACGGAGCTGTTTTTT
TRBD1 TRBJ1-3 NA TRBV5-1 CASSLAVGGSGNTIYF TGCGCCAGCAGCTTGGCGGTAGGGGGCTCAGGAAACACCATATATTTT
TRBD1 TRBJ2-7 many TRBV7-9 CASSPTGDEQYF TGTGCCAGCAGCCCCACAGGGGACGAGCAGTACTTC
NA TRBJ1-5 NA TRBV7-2 CASSFVHSDQPQHF TGTGCCAGCAGCTTCGTACACTCTGATCAGCCCCAGCATTTT
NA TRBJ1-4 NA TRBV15 CATSRDPQGIHEKLFF TGTGCCACCAGCAGAGATCCCCAGGGAATACATGAAAAACTGTTTTTT
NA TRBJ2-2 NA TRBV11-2 CASSPGTTNTGELFF TGTGCCAGCAGCCCCGGGACAACGAACACCGGGGAGCTGTTTTTT
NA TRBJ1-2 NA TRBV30 CAWSLTVNYGYTF TGTGCCTGGAGTTTGACAGTTAACTATGGCTACACCTTC
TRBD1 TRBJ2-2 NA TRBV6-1 CASTGGQAGAGELFF TGTGCCAGCACCGGGGGACAGGCCGGGGCCGGGGAGCTGTTTTTT
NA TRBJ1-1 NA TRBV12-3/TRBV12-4 CASRPSLDTEAFF TGTGCCAGCAGACCATCTTTGGACACTGAAGCTTTCTTT
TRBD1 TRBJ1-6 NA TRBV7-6 CASSRGQTANSPLHF TGTGCCAGCAGTCGGGGACAGACCGCTAATTCACCCCTCCACTTT
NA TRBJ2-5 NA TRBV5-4 CASSLGPGPQETQYF TGTGCCAGCAGCTTGGGGCCGGGACCTCAAGAGACCCAGTACTTC